Listed below are T cell receptor beta chains from one sample, sequenced in a study of tumor T cells in aggressive B-cell lymphoma. Sequencing was performed with immunoSEQ multiplex PCR; in TCRdb, only in-frame clones are kept and a portion is missing. The data show 400 to 600 clones, 87% seen once. Sequencing input: tumor tissue. The source is an adult with diffuse large B cell lymphoma. The CDR3 runs from the conserved cysteine through the conserved F or W. The D gene is left open where the match is weak. Not all rows give a size; the values are once, few, many and, for expanded clones, a class.

>TRBJ2-1|-|TRBV4-3|-
CASSHLGLGNEQFF
TGCGCCAGCAGCCACCTGGGACTGGGGAATGAGCAGTTCTTC
>TRBJ1-6|TRBD1|TRBV7-9|-
CAMSGRGRIGSPLHF
TGTGCCATGTCGGGCAGGGGGAGGATCGGTTCACCCCTCCACTTT
>TRBJ1-5|-|TRBV21-1|-
CASSKPNSNQPQHF
TGTGCCAGCAGCAAACCAAATAGCAATCAGCCCCAGCATTTT
>TRBJ1-2|-|TRBV27|-
CASSLWGGRYGYTF
TGTGCCAGCAGTTTATGGGGAGGACGCTATGGCTACACCTTC
>TRBJ2-7|TRBD1|TRBV10-1|-
CASSGETGINYEQYF
TGCGCCAGTAGTGGGGAGACAGGGATAAACTACGAGCAGTACTTC
>TRBJ1-1|-|TRBV10-1|-
CASTWRDGSHPQAFF
TGCGCCAGCACTTGGCGGGACGGGTCTCACCCCCAAGCTTTCTTT
>TRBJ2-1|-|TRBV19|once
CASSEELPSYNEQFF
TGTGCCAGTAGTGAGGAGCTCCCTTCCTACAATGAGCAGTTCTTC
>TRBJ1-1|-|TRBV5-1|-
CASTRAAGGTEAFF
TGCGCCAGCACTAGAGCCGCGGGGGGAACTGAAGCTTTCTTT
>TRBJ2-5|-|TRBV11-3|once
CASSPEGKTQYF
TGTGCCAGCAGCCCAGAGGGAAAGACCCAGTACTTC
>TRBJ2-1|TRBD2|TRBV6-6|-
CASSYVLAGAGWEQFF
TGTGCCAGCAGTTACGTGCTAGCGGGAGCAGGGTGGGAGCAGTTCTTC
>TRBJ1-6|TRBD1|TRBV6-1|-
CASSGTGLSDSPLHF
TGTGCCAGCAGTGGGACAGGGTTGTCGGATTCACCCCTCCACTTT
>TRBJ1-3|-|TRBV4-2|few
CASSQAGGSGNTIYF
TGTGCCAGCAGCCAAGCCGGCGGCTCTGGAAACACCATATATTTT
>TRBJ2-7|-|TRBV6-1|-
CASSEVGGRGRNEQYF
TGTGCCAGCAGTGAAGTGGGCGGCAGGGGGAGGAACGAGCAGTACTTC